This is a list of T cell receptor beta chains from one sample in a study of persistence of HIV-infected CD4 T cells. Their antigens are not known. Assay: immunoSEQ multiplex PCR; the TCRdb copy retains only in-frame clones and omits some. The sample holds 38,000 or so clones, approximately 87% seen once. Sequenced here: cultured CD4+ T cells from PBMCs, sampled from a patient who received antiretroviral therapy. The receptors were gathered from an adult with HIV. The donor label of this sample is uncertain. CDR3s include the opening cysteine and the closing phenylalanine or tryptophan. D genes are given only for firm matches. Clone size is given for some rows only: seen once, a few or many times, or a class if the clone is expanded.

d_gene: NA
abundance: NA
len: 17
v_gene: TRBV21-1
j_gene: TRBJ1-3
CDR3aa: CASSKKKGRSSGNTIYF
CDR3nt: TGTGCCAGCAGCAAAAAAAAGGGACGGAGCTCTGGAAACACCATATATTTT

d_gene: TRBD2
abundance: NA
len: 15
v_gene: TRBV5-1
j_gene: TRBJ2-3
CDR3aa: CASSLTSGITDTQYF
CDR3nt: TGCGCCAGCAGCTTGACTAGCGGAATCACAGATACGCAGTATTTT

d_gene: NA
abundance: NA
len: 17
v_gene: TRBV4-2
j_gene: TRBJ1-3
CDR3aa: CASSQDLNSRSGNTIYF
CDR3nt: TGTGCCAGCAGCCAAGATCTGAACAGCCGCTCTGGAAACACCATATATTTT

d_gene: NA
abundance: NA
len: 13
v_gene: TRBV19
j_gene: TRBJ1-2
CDR3aa: CASTTVETLGYTF
CDR3nt: TGTGCCAGTACCACGGTGGAGACGCTTGGCTACACCTTC

d_gene: NA
abundance: NA
len: 15
v_gene: TRBV30
j_gene: TRBJ1-2
CDR3aa: CAWNIQAWGSYGYTF
CDR3nt: TGTGCCTGGAATATCCAGGCCTGGGGGAGCTATGGCTACACCTTC

d_gene: TRBD1
abundance: NA
len: 14
v_gene: TRBV27
j_gene: TRBJ2-7
CDR3aa: CASSSRGQGHEQYF
CDR3nt: TGTGCCAGCAGTTCCCGGGGACAGGGGCACGAGCAGTACTTC

d_gene: TRBD1
abundance: NA
len: 15
v_gene: TRBV19
j_gene: TRBJ2-5
CDR3aa: CASSRAGTGIETQYF
CDR3nt: TGTGCCAGTAGTAGGGCCGGGACAGGGATAGAGACCCAGTACTTC

d_gene: NA
abundance: few
len: 12
v_gene: TRBV12-5
j_gene: TRBJ1-1
CDR3aa: CASGLMNTEAFF
CDR3nt: TGTGCTAGTGGTTTGATGAACACTGAAGCTTTCTTT

d_gene: NA
abundance: NA
len: 17
v_gene: TRBV7-9
j_gene: TRBJ1-2
CDR3aa: CASSARTSPTGNYGYTF
CDR3nt: TGTGCCAGCAGCGCCAGGACATCACCCACCGGGAACTATGGCTACACCTTC

d_gene: NA
abundance: once
len: 13
v_gene: TRBV7-3
j_gene: TRBJ2-1
CDR3aa: CASSSGSGAEQFF
CDR3nt: TGTGCCAGCAGCTCGGGATCCGGCGCTGAGCAGTTCTTC

d_gene: NA
abundance: NA
len: 16
v_gene: TRBV30
j_gene: TRBJ1-5
CDR3aa: CAWSPRGQGNNQPQHF
CDR3nt: TGTGCCTGGTCCCCTCGGGGGCAGGGAAACAATCAGCCCCAGCATTTT

d_gene: TRBD2
abundance: NA
len: 18
v_gene: TRBV15
j_gene: TRBJ2-2
CDR3aa: CATSREKGAGGRTGELFF
CDR3nt: TGTGCCACCAGCAGAGAAAAGGGAGCGGGGGGTCGTACCGGGGAGCTGTTTTTT

d_gene: NA
abundance: NA
len: 15
v_gene: TRBV13
j_gene: TRBJ2-7
CDR3aa: CASSSKGGAPYEQYF
CDR3nt: TGTGCCAGCAGCTCAAAGGGCGGGGCCCCCTACGAGCAGTACTTC

d_gene: NA
abundance: NA
len: 16
v_gene: TRBV4-1
j_gene: TRBJ2-3
CDR3aa: CASSQELARGTDTQYF
CDR3nt: TGCGCCAGCAGCCAAGAACTAGCTAGGGGCACAGATACGCAGTATTTT

d_gene: NA
abundance: NA
len: 12
v_gene: TRBV5-6
j_gene: TRBJ1-6
CDR3aa: CASSLVASPLHF
CDR3nt: TGTGCCAGCAGCTTGGTCGCGTCACCCCTCCACTTT

d_gene: TRBD1
abundance: NA
len: 11
v_gene: TRBV19
j_gene: TRBJ1-2
CDR3aa: CASRGDYGYTF
CDR3nt: TGTGCCAGCAGGGGGGACTATGGCTACACCTTC

d_gene: TRBD1
abundance: NA
len: 13
v_gene: TRBV12-3/TRBV12-4
j_gene: TRBJ1-3
CDR3aa: CASRAGTGTTIYF
CDR3nt: TGTGCCAGCAGGGCCGGGACAGGGACCACCATATATTTT

d_gene: TRBD1
abundance: NA
len: 15
v_gene: TRBV5-8
j_gene: TRBJ1-1
CDR3aa: CASSPRQGKNTEAFF
CDR3nt: TGTGCCAGCAGCCCCAGACAGGGGAAGAACACTGAAGCTTTCTTT

d_gene: NA
abundance: NA
len: 12
v_gene: TRBV11-1
j_gene: TRBJ2-3
CDR3aa: CASSLGGNTQYF
CDR3nt: TGTGCCAGCAGCTTGGGGGGAAATACGCAGTATTTT

d_gene: NA
abundance: NA
len: 15
v_gene: TRBV10-2
j_gene: TRBJ1-6
CDR3aa: CASSRRDSLGSPLHF
CDR3nt: TGCGCCAGCAGTCGCAGAGACAGCTTGGGTTCACCCCTCCACTTT

d_gene: TRBD1
abundance: NA
len: 16
v_gene: TRBV7-3
j_gene: TRBJ2-3
CDR3aa: CASSLTGQGSTDTQYF
CDR3nt: TGTGCCAGCAGCTTAACAGGACAGGGAAGCACAGATACGCAGTATTTT

d_gene: TRBD1
abundance: NA
len: 18
v_gene: TRBV12-5
j_gene: TRBJ2-2
CDR3aa: CASGLGNRQGVNTGELFF
CDR3nt: TGTGCTAGTGGTTTGGGGAATCGACAGGGGGTGAACACCGGGGAGCTGTTTTTT

d_gene: NA
abundance: NA
len: 16
v_gene: TRBV28
j_gene: TRBJ1-1
CDR3aa: CASRGGGWRVNTEAFF
CDR3nt: TGTGCCAGCAGGGGTGGGGGATGGAGGGTGAACACTGAAGCTTTCTTT

d_gene: NA
abundance: NA
len: 15
v_gene: TRBV6-5
j_gene: TRBJ2-7
CDR3aa: CASSTTGTISYEQYF
CDR3nt: TGTGCCAGCAGCACTACCGGGACAATCTCCTACGAGCAGTACTTC

d_gene: TRBD1
abundance: NA
len: 14
v_gene: TRBV10-3
j_gene: TRBJ1-2
CDR3aa: CAISDKGANYGYTF
CDR3nt: TGTGCCATCAGTGACAAGGGGGCGAACTATGGCTACACCTTC

d_gene: TRBD2
abundance: NA
len: 16
v_gene: TRBV5-4
j_gene: TRBJ2-1
CDR3aa: CASSLALAGGYNEQFF
CDR3nt: TGTGCCAGCAGCTTGGCCCTAGCGGGGGGGTACAATGAGCAGTTCTTC

d_gene: NA
abundance: NA
len: 17
v_gene: TRBV9
j_gene: TRBJ2-2
CDR3aa: CASSVQPYSTNTGELFF
CDR3nt: TGTGCCAGCAGCGTACAACCCTACAGCACGAACACCGGGGAGCTGTTTTTT

d_gene: TRBD2
abundance: NA
len: 15
v_gene: TRBV5-5
j_gene: TRBJ2-3
CDR3aa: CASSFGTSGQDTQYF
CDR3nt: TGTGCCAGCAGCTTCGGGACTAGCGGGCAAGATACGCAGTATTTT

d_gene: TRBD2
abundance: NA
len: 17
v_gene: TRBV11-3
j_gene: TRBJ2-3
CDR3aa: CASSLGTSGGHTDTQYF
CDR3nt: TGTGCCAGCAGCTTAGGGACTAGCGGGGGACACACAGATACGCAGTATTTT

d_gene: NA
abundance: once
len: 16
v_gene: TRBV7-2
j_gene: TRBJ2-4
CDR3aa: CASSLTGRVSKNIQYF
CDR3nt: TGTGCCAGCAGCTTAACGGGGCGCGTCTCCAAAAACATTCAGTACTTC

d_gene: NA
abundance: NA
len: 13
v_gene: TRBV19
j_gene: TRBJ1-1
CDR3aa: CASSFQRDTEAFF
CDR3nt: TGTGCCAGTAGCTTTCAGAGGGACACTGAAGCTTTCTTT

d_gene: NA
abundance: few
len: 13
v_gene: TRBV5-1
j_gene: TRBJ1-2
CDR3aa: CASSLYDNYGYTF
CDR3nt: TGCGCCAGCAGCTTATATGATAACTATGGCTACACCTTC

d_gene: TRBD1
abundance: once
len: 15
v_gene: TRBV18
j_gene: TRBJ1-6
CDR3aa: CASSPQTGSDSPLHF
CDR3nt: TGTGCCAGCTCACCGCAGACAGGGTCGGATTCACCCCTCCACTTT

d_gene: NA
abundance: NA
len: 14
v_gene: TRBV5-1
j_gene: TRBJ1-1
CDR3aa: CASSPMGGNTEAFF
CDR3nt: TGCGCCAGCAGCCCGATGGGGGGAAACACTGAAGCTTTCTTT

d_gene: TRBD1
abundance: NA
len: 17
v_gene: TRBV6-1
j_gene: TRBJ1-5
CDR3aa: CASSGGQGPYSNQPQHF
CDR3nt: TGTGCCAGCAGTGGGGGACAGGGACCTTATAGCAATCAGCCCCAGCATTTT

d_gene: NA
abundance: NA
len: 15
v_gene: TRBV10-3
j_gene: TRBJ1-1
CDR3aa: CAISESLYENTEAFF
CDR3nt: TGTGCCATCAGTGAGTCTTTATACGAAAACACTGAAGCTTTCTTT

d_gene: NA
abundance: few
len: 13
v_gene: TRBV18
j_gene: TRBJ1-1
CDR3aa: CASSRDEYAEAFF
CDR3nt: TGTGCCAGCTCGCGCGACGAGTACGCTGAAGCTTTCTTT

d_gene: NA
abundance: NA
len: 16
v_gene: TRBV6-6
j_gene: TRBJ1-1
CDR3aa: CASSYSPPGIGTEAFF
CDR3nt: TGTGCCAGCAGTTACTCGCCCCCAGGGATTGGCACTGAAGCTTTCTTT

d_gene: TRBD1
abundance: NA
len: 15
v_gene: TRBV9
j_gene: TRBJ2-7
CDR3aa: CASSAPEGQIYEQYF
CDR3nt: TGTGCCAGCAGCGCACCCGAGGGACAGATCTACGAGCAGTACTTC

d_gene: TRBD1
abundance: NA
len: 15
v_gene: TRBV7-3
j_gene: TRBJ1-3
CDR3aa: CASSATGAPGNTIYF
CDR3nt: TGTGCCAGCAGCGCCACAGGGGCGCCTGGAAACACCATATATTTT

d_gene: TRBD1
abundance: once
len: 15
v_gene: TRBV6-5
j_gene: TRBJ2-1
CDR3aa: CASSYIRGPLNEQFF
CDR3nt: TGTGCCAGCAGTTACATAAGGGGGCCCCTCAATGAGCAGTTCTTC

d_gene: NA
abundance: NA
len: 18
v_gene: TRBV10-1
j_gene: TRBJ2-1
CDR3aa: CASSKGGPGGTSYNEQFF
CDR3nt: TGCGCCAGCAGTAAGGGGGGCCCAGGAGGGACCTCCTACAATGAGCAGTTCTTC

d_gene: NA
abundance: once
len: 16
v_gene: TRBV19
j_gene: TRBJ2-6
CDR3aa: CASNKQGDSGANVLTF
CDR3nt: TGTGCCAGTAATAAACAAGGGGACTCTGGGGCCAACGTCCTGACTTTC

d_gene: TRBD1
abundance: NA
len: 14
v_gene: TRBV10-3
j_gene: TRBJ1-5
CDR3aa: CAISEAGGDQPQHF
CDR3nt: TGTGCCATCAGTGAGGCAGGGGGCGATCAGCCCCAGCATTTT

d_gene: NA
abundance: NA
len: 19
v_gene: TRBV7-2
j_gene: TRBJ1-3
CDR3aa: CASSLRRGGGLSSGNTIYF
CDR3nt: TGTGCCAGCAGCTTAAGGAGGGGGGGAGGGCTTAGCTCTGGAAACACCATATATTTT